These 18 T cell receptor beta chains were sequenced from one sample in a study of blood T cells in healthy people across ages. PCR was performed a second time for about 6 to 11 cycles using a sample-barcoded 5' primer and a J-beta primer mix. TCRdb analysed the 5' RACE reads with MiXCR anew, one entry per CDR3 protein. The sample has 550,000 to 600,000 distinct CDR3 sequences, 25% to 30% seen once. The sequenced sample was blood. The receptors were sampled from a woman aged 65 to 85 in good health.

This clonotype was detected only a few times. The gene calls are TRBV3-1 and TRBJ2-6, with 8 bases lining up with TRBD1. The CDR3 totals 17 residues. CDR1 and CDR2 (germline): LGHDT, YNNKEL (reference sequence). V was pared by 4 bases and J by 0 bases, with 5 bases of the junction left unmatched. The CDR3 nucleotides are TGTGCCAGCAGCCGGCGACAGGGGAGCTCTGGGGCCAACGTCCTGACTTTC. Encoded protein: CASSRRQGSSGANVLTF.

J is TRBJ2-5 and V is TRBV7-9; 9 nucleotides align to TRBD1. This CDR3 is 13 amino acids long. Germline values: CDR1 SEHNR, CDR2 FQNEAQ (reference sequence). Germline trimming cut 3 bases from V and 7 bases from J; bases unmatched to any gene: 3. As DNA, the CDR3 is TGTGCCAGCAGCTTTGGGACAGGGTCGACCCAGTACTTC. Protein product: CASSFGTGSTQYF.

This clonotype showed up just a few times. The chain uses TRBV5-1 and TRBJ1-2; 11 nucleotides agree with TRBD1. Looked up from germline, CDR1 is SGHRS and CDR2 is YFSETQ. With V trimmed by 5 bases and J by 6 bases, 9 bases remained unmatched. This CDR3 has 15 amino acids. CDR3 protein: CASSSGQGASDGYTF. For the CDR3, the DNA is TGCGCCAGCAGTTCTGGACAGGGGGCTAGCGATGGCTACACCTTC.

This clonotype was detected a few times. J is TRBJ1-1 and V is TRBV10-3; no definite D call. Per germline, CDR1 ENHRY and CDR2 SYGVKD. Deletions cut 6 bases from V and 1 base from J, with 18 bases between. The CDR3 spans 16 residues. CDR3 sequence (DNA): TGTGCCATCAGGTCAACAGCTGGGATCGGGAACACTGAAGCTTTCTTT. It yields the protein CAIRSTAGIGNTEAFF.

This clonotype was seen more than once but under ten times. The V gene is TRBV6-2 or TRBV6-3, the J gene TRBJ2-7; D ambiguous. V lost 5 bases, J lost 1 base, and 18 bases lay in between. The CDR3 sequence is 16 residues long. CDR1 and CDR2 from the germline V gene are MNHEY and SVGEGT. CDR3 in amino acids: CASSGLGALRSYEQYF. The DNA for the CDR3 is TGTGCCAGCAGTGGGCTGGGCGCCCTCCGTTCCTACGAGCAGTACTTC.

The chain combines TRBV20-1 with TRBJ1-1, with 8 positions matching TRBD1. Germline V gives CDR1 DFQATT, CDR2 SNEGSKA (reference sequence). The ends lost 5 bases at V and 1 base at J; junction bases unmatched: 12. The CDR3 extends over 16 amino acids. The CDR3 loop reads CSAQGGRGQRNTEAFF. In nucleotides, the CDR3 is TGCAGTGCTCAGGGGGGCAGGGGGCAGAGGAACACTGAAGCTTTCTTT.

V gene TRBV6-6 combines with J gene TRBJ2-1; D gene uncertain. Near its end, the DNA agrees better with TRBJ2-5, so the J call may be wrong. The CDR3 extends over 13 amino acids. In germline, CDR1 is MNHNY, CDR2 SVGAGI (reference sequence). This CDR3 reads CASSYGYRETQYF. In DNA form, the CDR3 reads TGTGCCAGCAGTTACGGGTACCGAGAGACCCAGTACTTC.

The rearrangement joins TRBV7-6 to TRBJ2-4; no clear D. This CDR3 has 16 amino acids. V gave up 8 bases and J gave up 6 bases, with 23 bases separating them. Germline CDR1 and CDR2: SGHVS and FNYEAQ. The CDR3: CASLLKGRQVGNIQYF. CDR3 DNA sequence: TGTGCCAGCCTCTTGAAGGGCCGCCAGGTGGGAAACATTCAGTACTTC.

The rearrangement uses TRBV19 and TRBJ2-7; 11 positions match TRBD1. The V gene's germline CDR1 is LNHDA and CDR2 SQIVND (reference sequence). The V gene end was trimmed by 6 bases and the J gene end by 2 bases; junction bases not matched to a gene: 6. The CDR3 has 15 amino acids. The CDR3 sequence: CASRPRDRGTYEQYF. DNA of the CDR3: TGTGCCAGTAGACCCCGGGACAGGGGGACCTACGAGCAGTACTTC.

The chain links TRBV6-5 to TRBJ2-7; D ambiguous. In germline, CDR1 is MNHEY, CDR2 SVGAGI. This CDR3 is built from 14 residues. V was pared by 8 bases and J by 0 bases, with 14 bases between. CDR3: CASSAAPGSYEQYF. The CDR3 nucleotides are TGTGCCAGCTCGGCGGCGCCGGGCTCCTACGAGCAGTACTTC.

This clonotype has more than one count but fewer than ten. V usage is TRBV10-2 and J usage is TRBJ2-5; no clear D. This CDR3 has 13 residues. V was shortened by 6 bases and J by 4 bases, with 12 bases between the two germline ends. CDR1 and CDR2 from the germline V gene are WSHSY and SAAADI. CDR3: CASSIMFGETQYF. The CDR3, as DNA: TGCGCCAGCAGCATCATGTTCGGAGAGACCCAGTACTTC.

This clonotype came up once. V gene TRBV7-9 combines with J gene TRBJ1-4, with D tentatively TRBD1 (6 bases). V was shortened by 0 bases and J by 3 bases, with 11 bases between the two germline ends. The CDR3 length is 16 residues. The germline gives CDR1 SEHNR, CDR2 FQNEAQ (reference sequence). The CDR3 region has the DNA TGTGCCAGCAGCTTAGCGCCGACAGGCCCTAATGAAAAACTGTTTTTT. It encodes CASSLAPTGPNEKLFF.

This clonotype was counted between two and nine times. This chain uses TRBV5-5 with TRBJ2-7, with 8 bases matching TRBD1. The germline gives CDR1 SGHKS, CDR2 YYEKEE (reference sequence). The CDR3 is 15 amino acids. V lost 4 bases and J lost 1; bases outside the gene matches: 7. For the CDR3, the DNA is TGTGCCAGCAGCCGTTACCGACAGGGGTCCTACGAGCAGTACTTC. Translating it yields CASSRYRQGSYEQYF. The complete variable domain, with remaining parts taken from reference TRBV5-5 and TRBJ2-7, reads DAGVTQSPTHLIKTRGQQVTLRCSPISGHKSVSWYQQVLGQGPQFIFQYYEKEERGRGNFPDRFSARQFPNYSSELNVNALLLGDSALYLCASSRYRQGSYEQYFGPGTRLTVT.

The rearrangement joins TRBV5-1 to TRBJ2-3; 7 bases map to TRBD1. Germline V CDR1 and CDR2: SGHRS, YFSETQ. CDR3 length equals 15 residues. J was trimmed by 2 bases and V by 4 bases; bases with no gene match: 7. The CDR3 coding sequence is TGCGCCAGCAGCCCTGGACAGGCCCCCACAGATACGCAGTATTTT. It yields the protein CASSPGQAPTDTQYF. Filled out from reference TRBV5-1 and TRBJ2-3, the complete variable domain reads KAGVTQTPRYLIKTRGQQVTLSCSPISGHRSVSWYQQTPGQGLQFLFEYFSETQRNKGNFPGRFSGRQFSNSRSEMNVSTLELGDSALYLCASSPGQAPTDTQYFGPGTRLTVL.

This chain joins TRBV20-1 and TRBJ2-3, with D perhaps matching TRBD1 (5 bases). Trimming took off 6 bases at V and 0 bases at J, with 10 bases between the two ends. The germline CDR1 and CDR2 sequences are DFQATT and SNEGSKA (reference sequence). The CDR3 is 13 residues long. The CDR3 sequence is CSALQESTDTQYF. The CDR3 bases are TGCAGTGCCCTACAGGAAAGCACAGATACGCAGTATTTT.

The J gene is TRBJ2-1, the V gene TRBV29-1; weak D call: TRBD1 (6 bases). V was clipped by 4 bases and J by 3 bases, with 13 bases between them. The CDR3 is 14 residues long. CDR1 is SQVTM, CDR2 ANQGSEA, per germline. The CDR3, as DNA: TGCAGCGTTGTCGGTCAGGGGATCTACAATGAGCAGTTCTTC. Its translation: CSVVGQGIYNEQFF.

This clonotype was counted only a few times. The V gene is TRBV10-3, the J gene TRBJ1-2, with D possibly TRBD1 on 5 matching bases. Germline V gene sequence: CDR1 ENHRY, CDR2 SYGVKD. The V end was cut by 11 bases, the J end by 4 bases, with 11 bases between. The length of the CDR3 is 11 residues. CDR3 coding DNA: TGTGCCGCTTCAGGGACCTATGGCTACACCTTC. Translated, it gives CAASGTYGYTF.

This clonotype was counted between two and nine times. The V call is TRBV18, the J call TRBJ2-1; 7 positions agree with TRBD1. This CDR3 contains 15 residues. Losses at the gene ends were 1 base for V and 5 bases for J; bases not matched to a gene: 5. CDR1 is KGHSH and CDR2 is LQKENI in the germline V gene. CDR3 nucleotide sequence: TGTGCCAGCTCACCACGAGGGGGCGCCGACAATGAGCAGTTCTTC. Translated, it gives CASSPRGGADNEQFF.